This T cell receptor beta chain was sequenced for a study of post-analysis software for immune sequencing data. Regarding the study as a whole: The study found significantly lower normalized Chao1 diversity in multiple sclerosis patients than in controls. Compared with controls, patients had more of five TRBV segments, including TRBV5-6, TRBV5-1 and TRBV20-1.

Carried by the TCR beta cDNA libraries were unique molecular identifiers. TCRdb called the PCR reads again in MiXCR, with one record for every CDR3 protein. This table holds around 200,000 distinct CDR3 sequences, approximately 28% found once. V lost 8 bases, J lost 0 bases, and 13 bases lay in between. The CDR3 is made up of 14 amino acids. CDR1 and CDR2 (germline): MNHNY, SVGAGI (reference sequence). Notes on this clonotype: Its antigen is still unknown.

The V call is TRBV6-6, the J call TRBJ1-1; D possibly corresponds to TRBD1 (6 bases). The TCR originated in a girl aged 2 to 17 with multiple sclerosis. Sequencing input: blood. This CDR3 is CASQSGGLNTEAFF. CDR3 DNA: TGTGCCAGCCAAAGCGGGGGCCTGAACACTGAAGCTTTCTTT.